Sequencing of this TCR beta chain was carried out in a study of cytomegalovirus exposure and HLA in healthy donors (dated by TCRdb to 2015 to 2018). As for the study more broadly: In an earlier analysis of 587 of the donors, around 290 Gb of sequence data and approximately 100 million unique TCR beta sequences from about 190 million T cells were reported. About 330 gigabases of sequencing data and tens of millions of unique TCR sequences made up an early release that covered 500 to 650 HLA-typed donors. Of the approximately 370 genotyped donors, over 80% were placed in the genetic ancestry cluster associated with self-reported Caucasian donors. The study aimed to test whether signatures of past pathogen exposure could be identified by cataloging public T cell receptors. The study profiled the T cell repertoires of fewer than 850 subjects by immunosequencing and related them to cytomegalovirus serostatus. In addition to the first cohort of 650 to 800 subjects, a separate validation cohort of under 150 different subjects was used. The study combined high-throughput TCR immunosequencing, statistical association of individual TCRs with disease status, and machine learning to predict cytomegalovirus infection status. A later analysis re-examined previously published TCR beta repertoires from 600 to 700 donors and added high-resolution HLA genotyping to investigate patterns of TCR occurrence. The later analysis used no new phenotypic data to find candidate immune exposures, relying instead on TCR beta sequences and their occurrence across donors. To decide whether each TCR beta V gene segment behaved as functional or pseudogenic, an earlier analysis of some 600 of the donors relied on high-throughput TCR beta sequencing. Donor age, sex, ethnicity and CMV serostatus were compiled together with the repertoire data. A later genetic analysis used genome-wide SNP genotypes for 398 of the 666 donors, treating that subset as a discovery cohort. Every repertoire in the discovery cohort had been generated on one and the same sequencing platform. HLA typing covered class I and class II loci at four-digit resolution. The number of typed donors differed by locus: about 620-640 for A, B, C, DRB1 and DQB1; some 500 for DQA1; about 600 for DPA1; and about 450 for DPB1. Because of strong linkage in the cohort, a handful of DR-DQ haplotypes were treated as single units for association and clustering. Among about 360 genotyped donors of the cohort, an average of about 240,000 unique TCR beta nucleotide sequences were sequenced per donor, about a sixth of them non-productive. The research as a whole found: In an earlier analysis of 587 of the donors, most TCR beta V segments appeared in productive rearrangements about 87% or about 30% of the time, broadly matching IMGT annotations. Some IMGT-functional V segments, including TRBV6-2 and TRBV6-3, could not be told apart with the 87-base-pair reads, so those segments were excluded. According to a later genetic analysis, donors in an Asian-associated ancestry cluster had fewer N-insertions in productive TCRs than the approximately 700-donor mean. In a later analysis, TCR association rates were found to vary across HLA loci, with the most associated TCRs seen for DRB1 alleles and the fewest for HLA-C alleles. Because some donors lacked HLA typing at each locus, the association tests relied only on the typed subset. Immune exposure information for the cohort was limited to CMV serostatus. In this cohort, only TCR beta chains were sequenced, and detectable features were limited by the absence of alpha or paired-chain data. In vitro tests confirmed that a few of the cytomegalovirus-associated TCR beta chains recognize cytomegalovirus antigens. Most TCR sequences were observed very rarely across donors, whereas some public TCRs were present in many individuals. The authors suggested that the approach could potentially be extended to other disease states and immunological phenotypes. The presence/absence analyses assumed that sequencing depth was roughly uniform across donors, and that assumption may not be true. A later genetic analysis associated a missense DCLRE1C variant with V-gene and J-gene trimming of TCR beta chains, and an independent cohort replicated the association. According to a later analysis, most CMV-associated TCR beta chains appeared to be HLA-restricted, and the HLA associations seemed to be driven largely by CMV exposure. A total of 150 or so TCR beta chains were listed by the study as associated with cytomegalovirus. Compared with equally common non-associated chains, HLA-associated TCR beta chains in a later analysis were more clonally expanded and had lower generation probabilities. A group of highly shared sequence variants was considered likely to be a technical artifact of the sequencing pipeline. A further reported finding was that TCR beta sequences accurately predicted the HLA-A and HLA-B alleles for most subjects in the first cohort. Specific HLA alleles were associated with roughly 17,000 TCR beta sequences at a false discovery rate of 0.05 in a later analysis. The classifier was reported to diagnose cytomegalovirus status with high specificity and sensitivity in both the original and validation cohorts. Linkage disequilibrium might explain the correlated functional status among segregating V segments, but an unknown experimental factor could not be excluded. Assigning TCR associations to individual alleles was difficult when HLA alleles, especially DR and DQ, strongly co-occurred. The earlier analysis of about 600 of the donors excluded approximately 17 rarely observed V segments, including chromosome 9 orphons, because counts were too low. According to a later analysis, parvovirus B19, influenza, CMV and Epstein-Barr virus appeared linked to several top co-occurrence clusters.

Worth noting for this clone: What this receptor recognizes is not known.

To prepare the library, the immunoSEQ multiplex PCR assay was applied. A mixture of 60 forward primers for TCR Vbeta segments and 13 reverse primers for TCR Jbeta segments was used in the multiplex PCR. The CDR3 region of rearranged TCR beta genes was amplified from genomic DNA by a multiplex PCR assay. The Illumina HiSeq System was used to sequence the amplified TCR beta libraries as 87-base-pair reads. The paper's data handling went like this. Across the 500 to 850 repertoires, a later analysis counted 60 million to 90 million unique TCR beta chains, roughly 11 million of which were shared by at least two donors. A nearest-neighbor algorithm error-corrected the raw reads and collapsed the reads into unique sequences, merging closely related sequences to remove PCR and sequencing errors. V, D and J gene segments were assigned by aligning CDR3 sequences to IMGT reference sequences. For a sequence to be retained, a match of at least six nucleotides to both a V gene segment and a J gene segment was required. Rearrangements were called productive when the CDR3 lacked stop codons and stayed in frame with V and J; all others were non-productive. CDR3 was defined according to IMGT convention as the region running from the second conserved V-encoded cysteine to the conserved J-encoded phenylalanine. The earlier analysis of around 640 of the donors excluded sequences that lacked an unambiguous match to a single V gene segment. In an earlier analysis of approximately 590 of the donors, a V segment was called functional when productive rearrangements were above 56.7%, and segregating when the standard deviation between donors exceeded 5%. A statistical classification framework was built to diagnose cytomegalovirus status from the catalog of TCR beta chain sequences. In a later analysis, V and J genes were assigned by comparing TCR nucleotide sequences against IMGT/GENE-DB human TR gene sequences. In a later analysis, CDR3 sequences and most-parsimonious VDJ recombination scenarios were assigned using the TCRdist pipeline. In a later analysis, each TCR beta chain was defined by its CDR3 amino acid sequence together with its V-gene family, and reads lacking a unique V-gene family were excluded. To address suspected cross-contamination and a sequencing artifact, a later analysis removed 592 highly shared, low-generation-probability nucleotide sequences. In a later analysis, a clonal expansion index for each public chain was calculated from normalized within-repertoire ranks of inferred template counts. In a later analysis, generation probabilities were computed using a VDJ recombination model fitted to out-of-frame rearrangements, and the results were checked against IGoR. In a later analysis, hypergeometric tests were used to score TCR-TCR, TCR-HLA and TCR-CMV co-occurrence, with a repertoire-size bias correction applied to TCR pairs. A later analysis estimated false discovery rates by permuting HLA or CMV assignments 20 times. A later analysis grouped co-occurring TCRs with DBSCAN, adding TCRdist sequence similarity when clustering within HLA-allele-positive subsets. Repertoires with fewer than 30,000 or more than 120,000 public chains were left out of co-occurrence clustering, as were five repertoires with anomalous nucleotide sharing. In TCRdb, the immuneACCESS table is reduced to in-frame sequences with V and J assigned. These tables do not hold every clone; where another copy was compared, an unresolved V gene accounts for under half, and the others remain unexplained. V and J calls and clone size are given by that table; D and trimming were obtained from the DNA. The table for this sample lists 200,000 or so clones. The ten largest clonotypes hold roughly 0.74% of the sample.

The cohort was made up of 666 healthy bone marrow donors. Cohort members were all nominally healthy when sampled, although unrecorded immune exposures were likely present. The donor tested CMV seronegative, placing the donor among the roughly 340 seronegative members of the cohort. Each donor provided a peripheral blood sample, and peripheral blood mononuclear cells were used for TCR beta sequencing. The Qiagen DNeasy Blood Extraction Kit was used to extract genomic DNA from the blood cell samples. V is cut by 1 base and J by 7 bases, and the space between the germline ends is 5 bases. The CDR3 measures 12 amino acids from cysteine to phenylalanine. The sequence is cut down to CDR3 DNA, 36 bases in frame from base 1. In the germline V gene, CDR1 corresponds to MGHDK and CDR2 to SYGVNS.

The chain joins TRBV25-1 to TRBJ2-1; too little of a D gene remains to name it. The sequenced sample consisted of PBMCs. This sequence originates from a boy under 18 in good health and CMV-seronegative. The CDR3 here reads CASSELENEQFF. The sequenced DNA: TGTGCCAGCAGTGAATTGGAGAATGAGCAGTTCTTC. Reference TRBV25-1 and TRBJ2-1 proteins supply the regions before and after the CDR3; the full variable domain is: EADIYQTPRYLVIGTGKKITLECSQTMGHDKMYWYQQDPGMELHLIHYSYGVNSTEKGDLSSESTVSRIRTEHFPLTLESARPSHTSQYLCASSELENEQFFGPGTRLTVL.